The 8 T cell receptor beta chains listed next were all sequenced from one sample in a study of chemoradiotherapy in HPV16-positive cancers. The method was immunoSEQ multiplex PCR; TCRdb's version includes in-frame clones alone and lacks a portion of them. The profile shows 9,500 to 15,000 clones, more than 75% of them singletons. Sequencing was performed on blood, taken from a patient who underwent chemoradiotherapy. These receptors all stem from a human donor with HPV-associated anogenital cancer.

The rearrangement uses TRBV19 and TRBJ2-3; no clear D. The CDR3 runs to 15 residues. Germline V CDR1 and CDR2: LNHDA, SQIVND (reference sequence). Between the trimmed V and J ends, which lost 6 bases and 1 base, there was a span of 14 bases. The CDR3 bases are TGTGCCAGTAGAAATAGAGGTTTCGGCACAGATACGCAGTATTTT. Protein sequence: CASRNRGFGTDTQYF.

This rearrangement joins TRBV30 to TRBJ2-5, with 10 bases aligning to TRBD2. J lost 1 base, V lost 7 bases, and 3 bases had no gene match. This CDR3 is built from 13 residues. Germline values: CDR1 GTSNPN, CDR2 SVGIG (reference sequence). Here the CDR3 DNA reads TGTGCCTCGAAGCGGGGGGGCCAAGAGACCCAGTACTTC. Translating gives CASKRGGQETQYF.

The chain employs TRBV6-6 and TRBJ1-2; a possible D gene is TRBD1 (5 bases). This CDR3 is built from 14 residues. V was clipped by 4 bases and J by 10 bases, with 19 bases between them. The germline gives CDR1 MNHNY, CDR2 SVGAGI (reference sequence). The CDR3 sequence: CASSWTGTGYIYTF. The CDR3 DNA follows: TGTGCCAGCAGTTGGACCGGGACTGGATACATCTACACCTTC.

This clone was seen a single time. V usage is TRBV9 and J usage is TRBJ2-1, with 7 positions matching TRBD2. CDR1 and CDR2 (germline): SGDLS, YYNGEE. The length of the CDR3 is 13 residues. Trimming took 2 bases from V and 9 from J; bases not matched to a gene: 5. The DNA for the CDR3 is TGTGCCAGCAGCGTCGGACTAGGAAGTGAGCAGTTCTTC. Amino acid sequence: CASSVGLGSEQFF.

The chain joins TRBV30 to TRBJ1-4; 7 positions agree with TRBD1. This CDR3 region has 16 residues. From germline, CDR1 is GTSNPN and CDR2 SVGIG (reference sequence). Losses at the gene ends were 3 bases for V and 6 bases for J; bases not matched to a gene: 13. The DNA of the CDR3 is TGTGCCTGGAGCGCCCGGCGACAGGGCGGTGATGAAAAACTGTTTTTT. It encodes CAWSARRQGGDEKLFF. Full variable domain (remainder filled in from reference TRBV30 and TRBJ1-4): SQTIHQWPATLVQPVGSPLSLECTVEGTSNPNLYWYRQAAGRGLQLLFYSVGIGQISSEVPQNLSASRPQDRQFILSSKKLLLSDSGFYLCAWSARRQGGDEKLFFGSGTQLSVL.

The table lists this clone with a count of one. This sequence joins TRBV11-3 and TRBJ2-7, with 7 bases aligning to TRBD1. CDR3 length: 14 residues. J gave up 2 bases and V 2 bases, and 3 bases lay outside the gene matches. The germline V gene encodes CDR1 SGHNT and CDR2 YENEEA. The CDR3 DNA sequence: TGTGCCAGCAGCTTAAAGCAGGGGGCCTACGAGCAGTACTTC. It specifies CASSLKQGAYEQYF. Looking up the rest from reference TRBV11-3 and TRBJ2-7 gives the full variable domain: EAGVVQSPRYKIIEKKQPVAFWCNPISGHNTLYWYLQNLGQGPELLIRYENEEAVDDSQLPKDRFSAERLKGVDSTLKIQPAELGDSAVYLCASSLKQGAYEQYFGPGTRLTVT.

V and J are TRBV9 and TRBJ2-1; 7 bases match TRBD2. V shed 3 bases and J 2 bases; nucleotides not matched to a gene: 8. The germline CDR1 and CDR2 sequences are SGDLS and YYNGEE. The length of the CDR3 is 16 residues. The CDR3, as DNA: TGTGCCAGCAGCGGCCTTCAGCGGGGTACCTACAATGAGCAGTTCTTC. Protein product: CASSGLQRGTYNEQFF.

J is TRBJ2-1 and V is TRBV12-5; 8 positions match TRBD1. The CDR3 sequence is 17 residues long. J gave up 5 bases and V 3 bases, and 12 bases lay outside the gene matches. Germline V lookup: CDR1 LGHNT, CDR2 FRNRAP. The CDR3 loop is CASGFGLSGTGNNEQFF. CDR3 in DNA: TGTGCTAGTGGTTTTGGATTGTCGGGGACAGGAAACAATGAGCAGTTCTTC. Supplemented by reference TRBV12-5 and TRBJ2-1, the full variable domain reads DARVTQTPRHKVTEMGQEVTMRCQPILGHNTVFWYRQTMMQGLELLAYFRNRAPLDDSGMPKDRFSAEMPDATLATLKIQPSEPRDSAVYFCASGFGLSGTGNNEQFFGPGTRLTVL.